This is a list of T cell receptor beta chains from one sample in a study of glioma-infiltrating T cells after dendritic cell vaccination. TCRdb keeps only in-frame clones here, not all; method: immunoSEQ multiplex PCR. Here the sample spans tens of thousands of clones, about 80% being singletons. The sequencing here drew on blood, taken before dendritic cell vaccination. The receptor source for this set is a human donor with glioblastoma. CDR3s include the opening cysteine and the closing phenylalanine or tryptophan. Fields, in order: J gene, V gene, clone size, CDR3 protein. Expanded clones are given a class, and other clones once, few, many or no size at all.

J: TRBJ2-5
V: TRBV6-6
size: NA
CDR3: CASSFPGTSWGETQYF

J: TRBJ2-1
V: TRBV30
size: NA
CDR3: CAWSVVLDNEQFF

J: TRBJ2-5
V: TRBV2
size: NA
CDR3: CASSPGTETQYF

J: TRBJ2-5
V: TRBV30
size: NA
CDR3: CAWTDQGGGQETQYF

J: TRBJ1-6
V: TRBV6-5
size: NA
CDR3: CASSPQGNNSPLHF

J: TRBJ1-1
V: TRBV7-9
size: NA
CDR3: CASSLLQGATTEAFF

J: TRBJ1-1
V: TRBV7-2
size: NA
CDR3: CASSFRTESTEAFF

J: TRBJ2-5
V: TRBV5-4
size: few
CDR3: CASSFQGATETQYF

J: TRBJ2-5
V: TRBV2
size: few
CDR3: CASPGQGGEETQYF

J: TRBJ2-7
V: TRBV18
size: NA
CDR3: CASSPGQGTIYEQYF

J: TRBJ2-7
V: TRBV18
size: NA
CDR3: CASSPGDEQYF

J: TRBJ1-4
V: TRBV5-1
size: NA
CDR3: CASSLGQGGEKLFF

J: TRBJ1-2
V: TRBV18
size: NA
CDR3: CASSPGRGQVGYGYTF

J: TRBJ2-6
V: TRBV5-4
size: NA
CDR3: CASSSGQGSSGANVLTF

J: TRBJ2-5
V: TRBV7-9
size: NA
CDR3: CASSLALSGGEETQYF

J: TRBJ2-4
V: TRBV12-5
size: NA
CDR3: CASGLDSPNIQYF

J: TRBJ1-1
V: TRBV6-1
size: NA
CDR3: CASSEKGGGTEAFF

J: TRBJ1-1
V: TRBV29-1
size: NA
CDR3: CSVVGQANTEAFF

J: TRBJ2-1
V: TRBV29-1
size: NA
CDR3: CSVEGGTDNEQFF

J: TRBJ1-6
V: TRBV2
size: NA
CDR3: CATQRTDNYNSPLHF

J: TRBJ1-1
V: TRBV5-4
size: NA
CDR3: CASSSRQGAKTEAFF

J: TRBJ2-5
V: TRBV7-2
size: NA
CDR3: CASRFPGQQETQYF

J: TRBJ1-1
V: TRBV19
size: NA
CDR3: CASSLQGMEAFF

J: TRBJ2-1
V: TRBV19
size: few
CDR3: CASSIPGQGHNEQFF

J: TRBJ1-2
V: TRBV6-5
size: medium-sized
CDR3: CASSGSGQGNYGYTF

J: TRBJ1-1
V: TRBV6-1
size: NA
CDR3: CASSGRGNTEAFF

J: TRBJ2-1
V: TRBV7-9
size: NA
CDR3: CASSRPKSAGGSEQFF

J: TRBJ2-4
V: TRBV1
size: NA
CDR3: CTSSQEGSRRNIQYF

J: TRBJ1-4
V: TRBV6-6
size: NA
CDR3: CASSGRPTKGEKLFF

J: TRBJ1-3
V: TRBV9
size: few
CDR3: CASSVRQGGNTIYF

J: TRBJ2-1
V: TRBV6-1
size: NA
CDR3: CASQGLQGSYNEQFF

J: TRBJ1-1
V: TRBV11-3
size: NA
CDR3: CASSREQDTEAFF

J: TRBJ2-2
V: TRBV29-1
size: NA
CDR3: CSVGQGLNTGELFF

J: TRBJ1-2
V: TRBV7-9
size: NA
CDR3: CASSLVPGQGFSNYGYTF

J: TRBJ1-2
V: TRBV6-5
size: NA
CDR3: CASSQGYGYTF